This TCR beta chain was profiled in a study of T-cell memory formation after mild COVID-19. Each CDR3 protein gets one entry after TCRdb re-called the 5' RACE reads with MiXCR. The table records 300,000 or so distinct CDR3 sequences, more than 15% of them present only once. As regards this clonotype: What it binds is unknown.

V lost 4 bases to trimming and J lost 9 bases; unmatched junction nucleotides: 11. The CDR3 totals 16 residues. Germline V gene sequence: CDR1 SGHRS, CDR2 YFSETQ. Points from the study as a whole: Researchers found some responding clones in pre-infection memory, a sign that cross-reactive memory joined. Among contracting clones, CD4+ were mainly CM/EM and CD8+ enriched in EMRA.

The TCR originated in a man aged 18 to 35 who had mild COVID-19 (a few samples of this study predate the infection). Cell type and time point are not known. V usage is TRBV5-1 and J usage is TRBJ2-1; the match to TRBD2 covers 12 bases. The sequenced sample was PBMCs or a T cell subset sorted from them (not recorded which). CDR3 coding DNA: TGCGCCAGCAGCACCCTACCTAGCGGGGGGGCCTTTGAGCAGTTCTTC. It translates to CASSTLPSGGAFEQFF.